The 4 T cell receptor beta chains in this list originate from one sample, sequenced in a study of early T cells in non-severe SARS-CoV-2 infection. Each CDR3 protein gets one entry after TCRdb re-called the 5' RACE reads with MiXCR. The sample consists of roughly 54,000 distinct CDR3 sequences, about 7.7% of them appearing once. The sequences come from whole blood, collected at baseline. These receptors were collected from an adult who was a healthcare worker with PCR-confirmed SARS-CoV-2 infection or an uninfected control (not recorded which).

The CDR3 DNA reads TGTGCCAGCATCCTAGCAGATACGCAGTATTTT. Residues: CASILADTQYF. The V and J genes are TRBV27 and TRBJ2-3; no reliable D call. Germline V gene sequence: CDR1 MNHEY, CDR2 SMNVEV (reference sequence). This CDR3 contains 11 residues. Trimming removed 7 bases at V and 4 bases at J, with 6 bases between.

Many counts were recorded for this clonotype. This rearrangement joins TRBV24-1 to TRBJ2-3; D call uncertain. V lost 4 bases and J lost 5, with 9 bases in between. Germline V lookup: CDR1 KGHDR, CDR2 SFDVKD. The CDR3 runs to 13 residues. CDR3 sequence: CATSDLTVDTQYF. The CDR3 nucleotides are TGTGCCACCAGTGACCTAACCGTAGATACGCAGTATTTT.

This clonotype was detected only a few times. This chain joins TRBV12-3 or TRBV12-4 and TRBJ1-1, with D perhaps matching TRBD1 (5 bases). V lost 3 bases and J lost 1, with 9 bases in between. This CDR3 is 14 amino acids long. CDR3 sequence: CASSFTGQNTEAFF. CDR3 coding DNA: TGTGCCAGCAGTTTCACGGGGCAGAACACTGAAGCTTTCTTT.

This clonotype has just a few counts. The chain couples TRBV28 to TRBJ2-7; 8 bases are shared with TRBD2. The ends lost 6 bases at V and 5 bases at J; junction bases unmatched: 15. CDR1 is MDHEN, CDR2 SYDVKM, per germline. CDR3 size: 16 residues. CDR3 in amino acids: CASSPNSGITADEQYF. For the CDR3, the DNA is TGTGCCAGCAGCCCTAATAGCGGGATTACAGCGGACGAGCAGTACTTC.